This paragraph covers one TCR beta chain sequence. This entry is derived from a study of T cells after yellow fever vaccination. Per germline, CDR1 LNHDA and CDR2 SQIVND (reference sequence). This CDR3 comprises 14 residues. Between the trimmed V and J ends, which lost 7 bases and 1 base, there was a span of 11 bases. MiXCR, run by TCRdb on the 5' RACE reads, gives a single entry per CDR3 protein. The table shows about 340,000 distinct CDR3 sequences, with 8% to 10% occurring only once. Here the sequenced sample was PBMCs, taken on the day of the first yellow fever vaccination. The sequence was obtained from a man younger than 35 who received the YFV17D yellow fever vaccine. J is TRBJ1-5 and V is TRBV19; maybe TRBD1 (6 bases). CDR3 nucleotide sequence: TGTGCCAGTAATGGACAGAGAAGCAATCAGCCCCAGCATTTT. As protein: CASNGQRSNQPQHF.